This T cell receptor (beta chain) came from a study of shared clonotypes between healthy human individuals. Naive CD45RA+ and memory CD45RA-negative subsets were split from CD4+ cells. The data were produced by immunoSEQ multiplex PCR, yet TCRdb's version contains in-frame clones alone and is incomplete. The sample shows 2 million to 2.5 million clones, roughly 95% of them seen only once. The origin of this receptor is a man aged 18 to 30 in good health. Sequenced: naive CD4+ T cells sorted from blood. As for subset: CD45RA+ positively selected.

CDR3 in DNA: TGTGCCAGCAGTGACGGGGGCTACACCTTC. This sequence encodes CASSDGGYTF. This chain uses TRBV6-5 with TRBJ1-2; D is unclear. The CDR3 covers 10 residues. Germline V lookup: CDR1 MNHEY, CDR2 SVGAGI. Trimming took 5 bases from V and 8 from J, leaving 6 bases between them.